The next 18 T cell receptor beta chains were all read from a single sample in a study of T cells in Graves' hyperthyroidism and ophthalmopathy. Template material for amplifying TCR beta CDR3 regions consisted of RNA transcripts. A set of HTBI primers served as the primers for a first-round RT-PCR of the TCR CDR3. TCRdb re-derived calls from the multiplex PCR reads in MiXCR, one entry per CDR3 protein. The repertoire holds about 510,000 distinct CDR3 sequences, with approximately 49% as singletons. The sample consisted of peripheral blood or thyroid tissue (not recorded which). These TCRs come from an adult woman with Graves' disease, either hyperthyroidism or ophthalmopathy (not recorded which).

J is TRBJ2-7 and V is TRBV10-3; no definite D call. Germline CDR1 reads ENHRY; CDR2 reads SYGVKD. The V gene lost 10 bases and the J gene lost 1 base, with 14 bases spanning the gap. CDR3 length: 13 amino acids. CDR3 bases: TGTGCCAGCAAAAAACCCGGATCCTACGAGCAGTACTTC. Protein product: CASKKPGSYEQYF.

This clonotype occurred many times. This sequence joins TRBV5-1 and TRBJ1-1; tentative D call: TRBD1 (5 bases). The CDR3 spans 15 residues. CDR1 SGHRS and CDR2 YFSETQ come from the germline V gene. V was shortened by 2 bases and J by 4 bases, with 15 bases between the two germline ends. The CDR3 nucleotides are TGCGCCAGCAGCTTTGAGGGGTGGAGTGGCACTGAAGCTTTCTTT. Its protein is CASSFEGWSGTEAFF.

The sample holds a few counts of this clonotype. The chain joins TRBV29-1 to TRBJ2-7; 8 bases match TRBD1. V shed 8 bases and J 3 bases; nucleotides not matched to a gene: 6. The CDR3 is 12 residues long. Germline values: CDR1 SQVTM, CDR2 ANQGSEA. The CDR3 DNA follows: TGCAGCTCCCGGGACAGGAACTACGAGCAGTACTTC. Translation: CSSRDRNYEQYF.

On this clonotype itself: A read error is likely, as this CDR3 ends without the conserved phenylalanine or tryptophan. The limits of the CDR3 on the DNA are not certain, so only TCRdb's listed CDR3 is given. CDR3 sequence: CASNPLRTS. The V gene is TRBV7-9, the J gene TRBJ2-6; whether TRBD1, the table's D call, matches the DNA was not checked. The germline V gene encodes CDR1 SEHNR and CDR2 FQNEAQ (reference sequence). From its first to its last residue, the CDR3 has 9 amino acids.

The chain combines TRBV7-8 with TRBJ2-7; D gene unclear. The CDR3 covers 14 residues. The V gene's germline CDR1 is SGHVS and CDR2 FQNEAQ. V lost 5 bases, J lost 7 bases, and 18 bases lay in between. The CDR3 DNA follows: TGTGCCAGCAGCCAACGTGCGACTCGGTGGGAGCAGTACTTC. This translates into CASSQRATRWEQYF.

The chain has TRBV20-1 and TRBJ1-2; no definite D call. From germline, CDR1 is DFQATT and CDR2 SNEGSKA (reference sequence). Trimming stripped 3 bases from V and 6 bases from J, with 17 bases between. The CDR3 runs to 14 residues. CDR3 region: CSASAEAGSDGYTF. DNA for the CDR3: TGCAGTGCTAGCGCAGAGGCCGGGAGCGATGGCTACACCTTC.

This clonotype was detected many times. The V gene is TRBV4-1, the J gene TRBJ1-1, with D uncertain. The CDR3 totals 15 residues. Per the germline V gene, CDR1 is MGHRA and CDR2 is YSYEKL. V lost 1 base and J 1 base, leaving 10 bases between the germline ends. The CDR3 protein is CASSQAHHGNTEAFF. The CDR3 region has the DNA TGCGCCAGCAGCCAAGCCCATCATGGGAACACTGAAGCTTTCTTT.

This clonotype has at least ten counts. The J gene is TRBJ2-2, the V gene TRBV20-1; a weak D match, TRBD2 (6 bases). Germline V CDR1 and CDR2: DFQATT, SNEGSKA (reference sequence). Trimming took 6 bases from V and 5 from J, leaving 16 bases between them. The CDR3 covers 14 residues. CDR3 in DNA: TGCAGTGCGGGCCCTAGCGAGAGGACCGGGGAGCTGTTTTTT. Translation gives CSAGPSERTGELFF.

This clonotype came up a few times. The V call is TRBV2, the J call TRBJ2-5; D uncertain. The germline CDR1 and CDR2 sequences are SNHLY and FYNNEI. V lost 0 bases and J 5 bases, leaving 10 bases between the germline ends. The CDR3 is 14 amino acids. The CDR3: CASSEARIWETQYF. The CDR3 DNA reads as TGTGCCAGCAGTGAAGCAAGGATCTGGGAGACCCAGTACTTC.

The chain uses TRBV2 and TRBJ1-4; 8 nucleotides align to TRBD1. Germline V gene data show CDR1 as SNHLY and CDR2 as FYNNEI. The length of the CDR3 is 13 residues. The CDR3 coding sequence is TGTGCTAGAGACAGGACAGGGAACGAAAAACTGTTTTTT. This gives the protein CARDRTGNEKLFF.

Note on this clonotype: A read error may explain this, as a much larger clone is one base away. The chain has TRBV20-1 and TRBJ1-2; the D gene is possibly TRBD1 (5 bases). Germline V gene lookup returns CDR1 DFQATT and CDR2 SNEGSKA (reference sequence). Trimming removed 0 bases at V and 6 bases at J, with 14 bases between. CDR3 length equals 14 residues. The CDR3 reads CSARETSGDDGYTF. CDR3 DNA: TGCAGTGCTAGAGAGACTAGCGGGGACGATGGCTACACCTTC.

This clonotype was found many times. CDR3 protein: CASSLSGKAYEQYF. The CDR3 DNA reads as TGTGCCAGCAGCCTTAGCGGGAAAGCCTACGAGCAGTACTTC. The chain carries TRBV7-9 and TRBJ2-7; 8 nucleotides align to TRBD2. The CDR3 is 14 amino acids. Germline CDR1 is SEHNR and CDR2 is FQNEAQ (reference sequence). V trimming: 5 bases; J trimming: 2 bases; junction bases outside the gene matches: 5.

The rearrangement links TRBV7-6 to TRBJ1-5; D remains unclear. Germline V lookup: CDR1 SGHVS, CDR2 FNYEAQ. The V end lost 2 bases, the J end lost 7 bases, and 9 bases lay between the germline ends. The CDR3 covers 13 residues. The DNA for the CDR3 is TGTGCCAGCAGCTTACTTCCCGGACAGCCCCAGCATTTT. It encodes CASSLLPGQPQHF.

This clonotype was found once. The chain links TRBV20-1 to TRBJ1-5; perhaps TRBD1 as D (6 bases). Trimming took 4 bases from V and 6 from J, leaving 13 bases between them. Germline values: CDR1 DFQATT, CDR2 SNEGSKA (reference sequence). The CDR3 runs 13 residues. The CDR3 nucleotides read TGCAGTGCTATAGACAGGAGGACTCAGCCCCAGCATTTT. This sequence encodes CSAIDRRTQPQHF.

This chain joins TRBV29-1 and TRBJ2-2; no clear D. The CDR3 has 14 amino acids. V was cut by 1 base and J by 4 bases, with 10 bases left in between. CDR1 and CDR2 from the germline V gene are SQVTM and ANQGSEA. The CDR3 is CSVEAGRGTGELFF. The CDR3 DNA reads as TGCAGCGTTGAAGCCGGTCGCGGCACCGGGGAGCTGTTTTTT.

J is TRBJ2-5 and V is TRBV9, with 12 positions matching TRBD2. CDR1 is SGDLS, CDR2 YYNGEE, per germline. V gave up 2 bases and J gave up 5 bases; unmatched junction bases: 10. The CDR3 runs 17 residues. For the CDR3, the DNA is TGTGCCAGCAGCGTCGGACTAGCGGGAAGGGACGGGGAGACCCAGTACTTC. It translates to CASSVGLAGRDGETQYF.

This clonotype appeared a few times. The chain couples TRBV10-3 to TRBJ2-5; D gene unclear. Germline V gives CDR1 ENHRY, CDR2 SYGVKD. Trimming took 2 bases from V and 1 from J, leaving 8 bases between them. The CDR3 has 14 amino acids. CDR3 in amino acids: CAISERATQETQYF. The CDR3 bases are TGTGCCATCAGTGAGAGAGCCACCCAAGAGACCCAGTACTTC.

This clonotype was seen only once. The chain carries TRBV7-8 and TRBJ1-5, with TRBD1 identical over 9 bases. Trimming took 5 bases from V and 5 from J; bases not matched to a gene: 7. The CDR3 covers 15 residues. Germline V gene lookup returns CDR1 SGHVS and CDR2 FQNEAQ. CDR3 nucleotides: TGTGCCAGCAGCGGCCACAGGGGGCGCGATCAGCCCCAGCATTTT. Translation: CASSGHRGRDQPQHF.